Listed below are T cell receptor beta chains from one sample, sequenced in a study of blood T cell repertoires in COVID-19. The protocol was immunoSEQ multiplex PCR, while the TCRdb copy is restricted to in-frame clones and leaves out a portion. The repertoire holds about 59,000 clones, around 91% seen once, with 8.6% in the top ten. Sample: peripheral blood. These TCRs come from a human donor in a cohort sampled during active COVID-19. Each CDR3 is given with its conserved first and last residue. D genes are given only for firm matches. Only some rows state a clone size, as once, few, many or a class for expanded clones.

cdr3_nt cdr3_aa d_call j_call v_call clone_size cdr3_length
TGTGCCAGCAGCTTAATCGCAGGCTACGAGCAGTACTTC CASSLIAGYEQYF NA TRBJ2-7 TRBV7-9 NA 13
TGTGCCAGCAGCGGCGGGACTATCCAAGAGACCCAGTACTTC CASSGGTIQETQYF TRBD2 TRBJ2-5 TRBV9 NA 14
TGTGCCAGCAGCACCGCGACAGGGGGCAAGGGTGGCTACACCTTC CASSTATGGKGGYTF TRBD1 TRBJ1-2 TRBV14 NA 15
TGTGCCAGCAGCCCGACGAAGACTAGCGGAGCCTACGAGCAGTACTTC CASSPTKTSGAYEQYF TRBD2 TRBJ2-7 TRBV7-4 NA 16
TGTGCCAGCACAAAGCTCAGCGGGGGTAGCACAGATACGCAGTATTTT CASTKLSGGSTDTQYF TRBD2 TRBJ2-3 TRBV27 few 16
TGTGCCTGGAGTGTACGTTATAAGGGGTCAGGCTACGAGCAGTACTTC CAWSVRYKGSGYEQYF NA TRBJ2-7 TRBV30 NA 16
TGCAGCGCGCGACAGGACTCCTACGAGCAGTACTTC CSARQDSYEQYF NA TRBJ2-7 TRBV29-1 NA 12
TGTGCCAGCAGTTTTTTAACCGGGGAGCTGTTTTTT CASSFLTGELFF NA TRBJ2-2 TRBV3-1/TRBV3-2 NA 12
TGTGCCAGCAGCTCCCAACAACAGGGTCGGGGATATGGCTACACCTTC CASSSQQQGRGYGYTF NA TRBJ1-2 TRBV5-5 NA 16
TGCGCCAGCAGCTTCCAGGGGCCAGCTAACTATGGCTACACCTTC CASSFQGPANYGYTF NA TRBJ1-2 TRBV5-1 NA 15
TGTGCCAGGACAGACATTCCCTACGAGCAGTACTTC CARTDIPYEQYF NA TRBJ2-7 TRBV5-4 NA 12
TGTGCCAGCAGCTTGGGGCGGGGGCACTCCTACGAGCAGTACTTC CASSLGRGHSYEQYF NA TRBJ2-7 TRBV5-8 NA 15
TGTGCCAGCAGCTTAGGTTCCGACACTGAAGCTTTCTTT CASSLGSDTEAFF NA TRBJ1-1 TRBV7-9 NA 13
TGTGCCAGTAAGGAGGGCCCAACCCAAGAGACCCAGTACTTC CASKEGPTQETQYF NA TRBJ2-5 TRBV19 NA 14
TGCGCCAGCAGCCAAGAGTCAGGGACAGGGGCAGAATCGGAGACCCAGTACTTC CASSQESGTGAESETQYF TRBD1 TRBJ2-5 TRBV4-3 NA 18
TGCGCCAGCAGCTTGGCGGGGTTTACCTACGAGCAGTACTTC CASSLAGFTYEQYF NA TRBJ2-7 TRBV5-1 NA 14
TGTGCCAGCGCCAGTGGGGGAGGGTCGGGCTATGGCTACACCTTC CASASGGGSGYGYTF NA TRBJ1-2 TRBV9 NA 15
TGCAGCGTTGACGCCAGGGGGGATGGCTACACCTTC CSVDARGDGYTF TRBD1 TRBJ1-2 TRBV29-1 once 12
TGTGCCAGCAGCTTACTGCGGGGGACAGGGTTTATCCATGAGCAGTTCTTC CASSLLRGTGFIHEQFF TRBD1 TRBJ2-1 TRBV7-9 few 17
TGTGCCAGCAGACACAGGGTTAATAATTCACCCCTCCACTTT CASRHRVNNSPLHF NA TRBJ1-6 TRBV2 NA 14
TGTGCCAGCAGCGTAGAGGGTAGCGGGAGAGGCGAGCAGTACTTC CASSVEGSGRGEQYF TRBD2 TRBJ2-7 TRBV9 NA 15
TGCGCCAGCAGCTTGAGAGGAGCCAGCACAGATACGCAGTATTTT CASSLRGASTDTQYF NA TRBJ2-3 TRBV5-1 NA 15
TGTGCCAGCAGCTCCTCCGGGAGGGGAGGGTCGGAGACCCAGTACTTC CASSSSGRGGSETQYF TRBD2 TRBJ2-5 TRBV11-2 NA 16
TGTGCCAGCTCACCCCCGACTAGCGGGAGTGGTGAGACCCAGTACTTC CASSPPTSGSGETQYF TRBD2 TRBJ2-5 TRBV18 NA 16
TGTGCCAGCATTTTCTCCGGGACAGCTTTCGAAAAACTGTTTTTT CASIFSGTAFEKLFF TRBD1 TRBJ1-4 TRBV6-5 NA 15
TGTGCCAGTAGTATAGATAGGGGGGGTTTGTCTGGGGCCAACGTCCTGACTTTC CASSIDRGGLSGANVLTF NA TRBJ2-6 TRBV19 NA 18
TGTGCCAGCAGCCCTGGGTCAGGGTGGGAGACCCAGTACTTC CASSPGSGWETQYF NA TRBJ2-5 TRBV14 NA 14
TGTGCCAGCAGCTTGGACAGGGGGCTTGCTTCACCCCTCCACTTT CASSLDRGLASPLHF TRBD1 TRBJ1-6 TRBV5-4 NA 15
TGTGCCAGCTTAATCGGGACAGCCCAGGACTACGAGCAGTACTTC CASLIGTAQDYEQYF TRBD1 TRBJ2-7 TRBV18 NA 15
TGTGCCAGCAGCTTATTCGGGGGGGCATCGGATACGCAGTATTTT CASSLFGGASDTQYF TRBD2 TRBJ2-3 TRBV7-6 NA 15
TGTGCCTGGGGCAGGGGGCGGACTGAAGCTTTCTTT CAWGRGRTEAFF TRBD1 TRBJ1-1 TRBV30 once 12
TGTGCCAGCTCACCACCCGGCAGGGATCTCTTTCTTGAAGCTTTCTTT CASSPPGRDLFLEAFF NA TRBJ1-1 TRBV18 NA 16
TGTGCCAGTAGTTCCACCCCGCTAGCCGCAGATACGCAGTATTTT CASSSTPLAADTQYF NA TRBJ2-3 TRBV19 NA 15
TGTGCCAGCAGGGCAGGGTCCTACAATGAGCAGTTCTTC CASRAGSYNEQFF NA TRBJ2-1 TRBV28 NA 13
TGTGCCAGCAGCCAAGTCGCAGACACTGAAGCTTTCTTT CASSQVADTEAFF NA TRBJ1-1 TRBV4-2 medium-sized 13
TGTGCCAGCAGCTTTTCTGCGGACACTGAAGCTTTCTTT CASSFSADTEAFF NA TRBJ1-1 TRBV5-4 NA 13
TGCGCCAGCAGCCCGGGCCTACTAGCGGGAAGCGCGAATGAGCAGTTCTTC CASSPGLLAGSANEQFF TRBD2 TRBJ2-1 TRBV5-1 once 17
TGCGCCAGCAGCCGGACGGGACAGGGATCGGCCGGAAACACCATATATTTT CASSRTGQGSAGNTIYF TRBD1 TRBJ1-3 TRBV4-1 once 17
TGTGCCAGCAGCTTGCTGTTGGGACAGCAAGAGACCCAGTACTTC CASSLLLGQQETQYF TRBD1 TRBJ2-5 TRBV5-6 NA 15
TGTGCCAGCAGGCAAGAAACGGGAGGGGGCTACGAGCAGTACTTC CASRQETGGGYEQYF TRBD2 TRBJ2-7 TRBV4-2 NA 15
TGTGCCAGCAGTGTGCTGAGCAGGGTTTTAACCGGGGAGCTGTTTTTT CASSVLSRVLTGELFF NA TRBJ2-2 TRBV27 NA 16
TGTGCCAGCAGCTTAGGGGGGGGATTCAGCAATCAGCCCCAGCATTTT CASSLGGGFSNQPQHF NA TRBJ1-5 TRBV7-2 NA 16
TGTGCCATCAGTGGAAATAGCGGGCCGGCTAGCACAGATACGCAGTATTTT CAISGNSGPASTDTQYF TRBD2 TRBJ2-3 TRBV10-3 NA 17
TGTGCCAGCAGCAAGAGGACAGGGGGGTTGGACGAGCAGTACTTC CASSKRTGGLDEQYF TRBD1 TRBJ2-7 TRBV6-2/TRBV6-3 NA 15
TGCGCCATCACAGGGGACACCGGGGAGCTGTTTTTT CAITGDTGELFF TRBD1 TRBJ2-2 TRBV5-1 NA 12
TGTGCCAGCAGTACGACTAGCGGGAGTGGGGTGCAGTACTTC CASSTTSGSGVQYF TRBD2 TRBJ2-7 TRBV6-6 NA 14
TGTGCCAGCAGCCAAAGCGAGCGACTAGCGGGGGTCTACAATGAGCAGTTCTTC CASSQSERLAGVYNEQFF TRBD2 TRBJ2-1 TRBV3-1/TRBV3-2 NA 18
TGTGCCAGCAGTTACCTAGACGCGTTTGAAGCTTTCTTT CASSYLDAFEAFF NA TRBJ1-1 TRBV6-6 NA 13
TGTGCCAGCGCCGAGACAGCGAGAGACTATGGCTACACCTTC CASAETARDYGYTF NA TRBJ1-2 TRBV6-5 NA 14
TGTGCCAGCAGCCCTCCTGAAGCTTTCTTT CASSPPEAFF NA TRBJ1-1 TRBV7-2 NA 10